A single sample gave rise to the 26 T cell receptor beta chains below, sequenced in a study of T cells in Graves' hyperthyroidism and ophthalmopathy. Amplification of TCR beta CDR3 regions was performed using RNA transcripts as template. Primed by the HTBI set, a first-round RT-PCR was run on the TCR CDR3. TCRdb reanalysed the multiplex PCR reads using MiXCR and keeps one entry per CDR3 protein. The sample yields some 300,000 distinct CDR3 sequences, approximately 18% seen once. The sample was blood. These TCRs come from a man in his fifties or sixties with Graves' ophthalmopathy.

This clonotype showed up just a few times. This chain uses TRBV10-2 with TRBJ2-1; TRBD1 matches 9 bases. The CDR3 extends over 15 amino acids. Germline loops: CDR1 WSHSY, CDR2 SAAADI. The trim removed 2 bases at V and 4 bases at J, leaving 3 bases unmatched. The CDR3: CASSEGTGQYNEQFF. DNA for the CDR3: TGCGCCAGCAGTGAGGGGACAGGGCAGTACAATGAGCAGTTCTTC.

In this sample, this clonotype turned up many times. The chain joins TRBV7-9 to TRBJ2-3, with 7 bases aligning to TRBD2. The trim removed 3 bases at V and 3 bases at J, leaving 12 bases unmatched. Germline V gene sequence: CDR1 SEHNR, CDR2 FQNEAQ (reference sequence). This CDR3 is 17 amino acids long. The CDR3 here is CASSFGRDGRSTDTQYF. DNA of the CDR3: TGTGCCAGCAGCTTCGGCCGTGACGGGAGGTCGACAGATACGCAGTATTTT.

This sequence joins TRBV19 and TRBJ1-1; D remains unclear. Trimming took 2 bases from V and 10 from J, leaving 11 bases between them. Germline V gene lookup returns CDR1 LNHDA and CDR2 SQIVND (reference sequence). CDR3 length: 12 amino acids. CDR3 nucleotides: TGTGCCAGTAGTATAAAAGGGCGTCGAGCTTTCTTT. This sequence encodes CASSIKGRRAFF.

This clonotype appeared a few times. The chain is built from TRBV20-1 and TRBJ1-2; D is unresolved. The CDR3 sequence is 13 residues long. V was clipped by 6 bases and J by 1 base, with 12 bases between them. Germline-derived CDR1 and CDR2 are DFQATT and SNEGSKA (reference sequence). The DNA of the CDR3 is TGCAGTGCAAAATGGGAGAGTAACTATGGCTACACCTTC. Translated: CSAKWESNYGYTF.

Ten or more counts support this clonotype. This chain uses TRBV11-2 with TRBJ2-7; tentatively, D is TRBD1 (6 bases). Germline CDR1 SGHAT, CDR2 FQNNGV. The V gene lost 5 bases and the J gene lost 1 base, with 18 bases spanning the gap. The CDR3 extends over 16 amino acids. Here the CDR3 reads CASSPPTDRPSYEQYF. CDR3 DNA sequence: TGTGCCAGCAGCCCCCCCACCGACAGGCCGTCCTACGAGCAGTACTTC.

This clonotype has just one count. J is TRBJ2-2 and V is TRBV3-1; TRBD1 matches at 9 bases. V trimming: 1 base; J trimming: 6 bases; junction bases outside the gene matches: 3. The CDR3 covers 15 residues. Germline V gives CDR1 LGHDT, CDR2 YNNKEL (reference sequence). CDR3 loop: CASSQAQGAPGELFF. As DNA, the CDR3 is TGTGCCAGCAGCCAAGCACAGGGGGCTCCCGGGGAGCTGTTTTTT. Supplemented by reference TRBV3-1 and TRBJ2-2, the full variable domain reads DTAVSQTPKYLVTQMGNDKSIKCEQNLGHDTMYWYKQDSKKFLKIMFSYNNKELIINETVPNRFSPKSPDKAHLNLHINSLELGDSAVYFCASSQAQGAPGELFFGEGSRLTVL.

CDR3 amino acids: CASSLSAGGYTEAFF. The CDR3 DNA is TGTGCCAGCAGTTTATCCGCAGGGGGATACACTGAAGCTTTCTTT. This sequence joins TRBV27 and TRBJ1-1; the match to TRBD1 covers 7 bases. CDR1 and CDR2 (germline): MNHEY, SMNVEV (reference sequence). V gave up 0 bases and J gave up 3 bases; unmatched junction bases: 4. CDR3 length: 15 residues.

This clonotype was recorded at least ten times. The genes are TRBV28 and TRBJ2-7; D gene unclear. Germline V CDR1 and CDR2: MDHEN, SYDVKM. V was trimmed by 6 bases and J by 2 bases, leaving 11 bases between them. The CDR3 sequence is 13 residues long. In DNA form, the CDR3 reads TGTGCCAGCAGAGACACCACCGCCTACGAGCAGTACTTC. It codes for CASRDTTAYEQYF. The entire variable domain, with the rest obtained from reference TRBV28 and TRBJ2-7, is as follows: DVKVTQSSRYLVKRTGEKVFLECVQDMDHENMFWYRQDPGLGLRLIYFSYDVKMKEKGDIPEGYSVSREKKERFSLILESASTNQTSMYLCASRDTTAYEQYFGPGTRLTVT.

The J gene is TRBJ2-5, the V gene TRBV10-3; D is unresolved. Germline CDR1 ENHRY, CDR2 SYGVKD. The CDR3 is 14 amino acids. Deletions cut 6 bases from V and 2 bases from J, with 13 bases between. This CDR3 reads CAISQENDQETQYF. The DNA of the CDR3 is TGTGCCATCAGCCAGGAGAACGATCAAGAGACCCAGTACTTC.

On this clonotype itself: A much larger clone lies one base from this, so it may be a read error. The CDR3 DNA reads as TGTGCCAGCTCACCGGCACGACAGGGGACAAATTCACCCCCCCACTTT. Amino acid sequence: CASSPARQGTNSPPHF. The chain employs TRBV18 and TRBJ1-6, with 8 bases matching TRBD1. Germline loops: CDR1 KGHSH, CDR2 LQKENI. This CDR3 region has 16 residues. Combining the CDR3 with reference TRBV18 and TRBJ1-6 gives the whole variable domain NAGVMQNPRHLVRRRGQEARLRCSPMKGHSHVYWYRQLPEEGLKFMVYLQKENIIDESGMPKERFSAEFPKEGPSILRIQQVVRGDSAAYFCASSPARQGTNSPPHFGNGTRLTVT.

This clonotype was detected a few times. The V and J genes are TRBV2 and TRBJ2-1; 10 positions match TRBD2. The germline V gene encodes CDR1 SNHLY and CDR2 FYNNEI. The CDR3 has 14 residues. V shed 10 bases, J shed 3 bases, and the junction held 6 bases outside the gene matches. The DNA of the CDR3 is TGTGCCAATAAGCGGGAGGGGATCTACAATGAGCAGTTCTTC. This encodes CANKREGIYNEQFF.

Points on this clonotype: A read error may be the cause here, since a much bigger clone is one base away. The chain combines TRBV7-2 with TRBJ1-1, with 7 bases identical to TRBD1. CDR1 and CDR2 (germline): SGHTA, FQGNSA. The CDR3 length is 14 residues. J gave up 3 bases and V 2 bases, and 3 bases lay outside the gene matches. The CDR3 nucleotides are TGTGCCAGCAGCTTATGGGACAGCGACACTGAAGCTTTCTTT. The encoded protein is CASSLWDSDTEAFF.

This clonotype was picked up a small number of times. The chain links TRBV9 to TRBJ1-6, with D tentatively TRBD1 (6 bases). In germline, CDR1 is SGDLS, CDR2 YYNGEE. There are 14 residues in the CDR3. Trimming took off 4 bases at V and 8 bases at J, with 13 bases between the two ends. The CDR3 is CASSPPGAHSPLHF. The CDR3 region has the DNA TGTGCCAGCAGCCCTCCGGGGGCACATTCACCCCTCCACTTT.

This clonotype was detected ten times or more. The V and J genes are TRBV20-1 and TRBJ2-7; unclear D gene. This CDR3 is built from 15 residues. CDR1 and CDR2 from the germline V gene are DFQATT and SNEGSKA (reference sequence). V dropped 3 bases and J dropped 2 bases, with 17 bases sitting between them. This CDR3 reads CSARVGGTVTYEQYF. CDR3 DNA sequence: TGCAGTGCTAGGGTCGGCGGTACGGTCACCTACGAGCAGTACTTC.

This rearrangement joins TRBV4-3 to TRBJ1-4, with D perhaps TRBD1 (6 bases). The CDR3 spans 14 residues. CDR1 is LGHNA and CDR2 is YSLEER in the germline V gene. Trimming cost V 1 base and J 10 bases, with 13 bases left between them. The CDR3 loop reads CASSQVQTRGKLFF. The DNA for the CDR3 is TGCGCCAGCAGCCAAGTACAAACCAGGGGAAAACTGTTTTTT.

This clonotype was recorded at least ten times. This chain links TRBV5-1 with TRBJ2-2; a weak D match, TRBD1 (5 bases). CDR1 and CDR2 from the germline V gene are SGHRS and YFSETQ. The CDR3 runs 16 residues. V lost 4 bases to trimming and J lost 0 bases, with 13 bases between them. CDR3 in amino acids: CASSKGSTANTGELFF. As DNA, the CDR3 is TGCGCCAGCAGCAAGGGGTCGACGGCGAACACCGGGGAGCTGTTTTTT.

This clonotype was picked up many times. The rearrangement joins TRBV5-1 to TRBJ2-1; 7 positions match TRBD1. V gave up 1 base and J gave up 3 bases; unmatched junction bases: 4. Germline V CDR1 and CDR2: SGHRS, YFSETQ. The CDR3 length is 15 residues. Here the CDR3 reads CASSLYGQVYNEQFF. The CDR3 DNA follows: TGCGCCAGCAGCTTGTATGGACAGGTCTACAATGAGCAGTTCTTC.

V gene TRBV7-2 combines with J gene TRBJ2-3; no clear D. The V gene lost 8 bases and the J gene lost 1 base, with 16 bases spanning the gap. The CDR3 runs 15 residues. The germline gives CDR1 SGHTA, CDR2 FQGNSA. CDR3 sequence: CASGAWGRGTDTQYF. The DNA for the CDR3 is TGTGCCAGCGGTGCGTGGGGTAGGGGCACAGATACGCAGTATTTT.

The chain has TRBV12-3 or TRBV12-4 and TRBJ2-7; perhaps TRBD1 as D (6 bases). The V end lost 2 bases, the J end lost 3 bases, and 11 bases lay between the germline ends. This CDR3 region has 14 residues. CDR3 nucleotide sequence: TGTGCCAGCAGTTTAAGGCAGGGGATCTACGAGCAGTACTTC. It encodes CASSLRQGIYEQYF.

On this clonotype: A much larger clone is a single base away; this may be a read error. The V call is TRBV7-9, the J call TRBJ2-7; maybe TRBD2 (5 bases). Trimming removed 5 bases from V and 3 bases from J, with 14 bases in between. Germline CDR1 reads SEHNR; CDR2 reads FQNEAQ (reference sequence). The CDR3 has 14 amino acids. CDR3 amino acids: CASSLSAGLYEQYF. The CDR3 DNA sequence: TGTGCCAGCAGCCTTTCTGCGGGTCTCTACGAGCAGTACTTC.

This sequence joins TRBV14 and TRBJ2-1; TRBD1 agrees at 7 bases. The CDR3 length is 17 residues. Germline lookup yields CDR1 SGHDN and CDR2 FVKESK. Trimming took 4 bases from V and 8 from J; bases not matched to a gene: 17. The CDR3 DNA reads TGTGCCAGCAGCCCTGCAGCCTACAGGGGCGGAACGGATGAGCAGTTCTTC. It codes for CASSPAAYRGGTDEQFF.

The rearrangement uses TRBV5-1 and TRBJ2-7; D perhaps matches TRBD1 (5 bases). The CDR3 contains 14 residues. V gave up 1 base and J gave up 5 bases, with 13 bases separating them. Germline V CDR1 and CDR2: SGHRS, YFSETQ. CDR3 coding DNA: TGCGCCAGCAGCTTGAGTTCCAGGGTCGACGAGCAGTACTTC. It codes for CASSLSSRVDEQYF.

This clonotype was observed at least ten times. This chain connects TRBV2 to TRBJ2-3; possible D gene TRBD2, 6 bases. V was shortened by 7 bases and J by 5 bases, with 22 bases between the two germline ends. Germline assignment: CDR1 SNHLY and CDR2 FYNNEI. This CDR3 contains 16 residues. DNA for the CDR3: TGTGCCAGCATCACCTTACCGGGGCGGGGAGGAGATACGCAGTATTTT. It is translated as CASITLPGRGGDTQYF.

This clonotype was counted many times. This sequence joins TRBV3-1 and TRBJ2-1; possibly TRBD2 for D (6 bases). The ends were cut back, 10 bases at V and 3 bases at J, with 16 bases in the middle. The germline V gene encodes CDR1 LGHDT and CDR2 YNNKEL (reference sequence). The CDR3 extends over 14 amino acids. The CDR3 DNA sequence: TGTGCCAAAGATCGGGTGGGAGGCTACAATGAGCAGTTCTTC. Amino acids: CAKDRVGGYNEQFF.

This chain connects TRBV6-9 to TRBJ1-4, with a possible D match to TRBD1 (6 bases). Trimming removed 3 bases at V and 7 bases at J, with 12 bases between. CDR3 size: 14 residues. Germline values: CDR1 MNHGY, CDR2 SVAAGI. CDR3: CASSYGGGSEKLFF. The CDR3 DNA follows: TGTGCCAGCAGTTACGGGGGCGGGAGTGAAAAACTGTTTTTT.

This clonotype was found a few times. J is TRBJ1-4 and V is TRBV30; the D gene is possibly TRBD1 (5 bases). The CDR3 is 12 residues long. The V end was cut by 8 bases, the J end by 6 bases, with 13 bases between. Germline CDR1 reads GTSNPN; CDR2 reads SVGIG (reference sequence). The CDR3, as DNA: TGTGCCCGCCGGGGGGATTATGAAAAACTGTTTTTT. This encodes CARRGDYEKLFF.